This TCR beta chain was retrieved from a study of immune evolution from preneoplasia to lung adenocarcinoma (dated by TCRdb to the early 2020s). Describing the broader study: The study used immune gene expression, TCR sequencing and multiplex immunofluorescence to profile the immune contexture of lung adenocarcinoma precursors and invasive adenocarcinoma. Resected precursor lesions (AAH, AIS, MIA) and invasive adenocarcinomas were compared against paired morphologically normal lung tissue. The sample size was set by how many specimens were available, not by a prior power calculation. The immune data were integrated with whole exome sequencing and methylation data obtained from the same cohort of nodules. The overall cohort comprised about 57 patients with pulmonary nodules who underwent surgical resection. A total of more than 40 patients contributed TCR sequencing data. It was reported in the study that 95 to 120 samples were used for TCR sequencing. Class I HLA alleles were inferred from exome data with POLYSOLVER, and allele-specific HLA loss was detected with LOHHLA.

In the case of this clone: There is no known antigen for this receptor. No much larger clone exists at a distance of one base, and base qualities are not known.

The immunoSEQ hsTCRbeta Kit was used to sequence TCR beta CDR3 regions from DNA. In the original analysis: The ImmunoSEQ Analyzer was used to analyse the TCR sequencing data. T cell clonality was calculated on productive rearrangements as 1 minus Pielou's evenness. The inverse Simpson index, applied to productive templates, was used to measure T cell diversity. T cell density was defined as TCR beta template counts normalized to usable DNA, with usable DNA estimated by amplifying and sequencing housekeeping genes. Two-sided Kruskal-Wallis tests were used to compare TCR metrics between histologic stages. Not all clones reach the TCRdb copy of this immuneACCESS table, which keeps in-frame sequences only. Checked studies attribute under half of the gap to unresolved V genes and leave the rest unexplained. The DNA was the basis for D and trimming; V, J and clone size are from that table. For this sample the table gives around 7,000 clones, of which under 85% were detected only once. Together, the top ten hold roughly a sixth of the sample.

Findings and caveats that apply to the study as a whole: All patients were from Japan and China, so applicability to Western populations was uncertain. Findings were based on association rather than direct causation; larger cohorts with long-term follow-up and longitudinal biopsies were deemed needed. The highest clonality was observed in normal lung, whereas higher T cell density and diversity but lower clonality appeared to be present in later-stage lesions. The highest top T cell clone frequencies were observed in normal lung, and a progressive decrease in top T cell clone frequencies appeared to occur from AAH through AIS, MIA and invasive adenocarcinoma.

The CDR3 measures 18 amino acids from cysteine to phenylalanine. Of all the DNA, just the CDR3 is kept, 54 bases in frame from base 1. V is clipped by 0 bases and J by 7 bases, and the sequence between their germline boundaries is 24 bases long. The germline V gene (reference sequence) sets CDR1 to LNHNV and CDR2 to YYDKDF. Between about 2013 and 2018, the patients underwent resection in either Japan or China. Two lung cancer pathologists independently confirmed the histologic diagnosis of each case on H&E slides. DNA was isolated from FFPE tissue using the AllPrep DNA/RNA FFPE Kit. Sequenced input: FFPE adjacent normal lung tissue. The rearranged segments are TRBV15 and TRBJ1-2, with the D gene uncertain. The clonotype was recovered from a person aged 65-85 years with lung adenocarcinoma. The CDR3 protein: CATSRDGSTPEGLGGYTF. The nucleotide sequence reads as follows: TGTGCCACCAGCAGAGATGGGTCCACACCCGAAGGGTTGGGTGGCTACACCTTC.